The 28 T cell receptor beta chains below come from one sample, sequenced in a study of T cells in Graves' hyperthyroidism and ophthalmopathy. Amplification yielded TCR beta CDR3 regions, with RNA transcripts as the source. The primer set for the first-round RT-PCR of the TCR CDR3 was HTBI. TCRdb reanalysed the multiplex PCR reads using MiXCR and keeps one entry per CDR3 protein. The sample has more than 300,000 distinct CDR3 sequences, roughly a sixth seen once. Sample: blood. The receptors stem from a woman aged 30 to 39 with Graves' hyperthyroidism that later progressed to Graves' ophthalmopathy.

This clonotype was seen ten or more times. The gene calls are TRBV20-1 and TRBJ2-7; D uncertain. The germline gives CDR1 DFQATT, CDR2 SNEGSKA (reference sequence). The CDR3 runs 12 residues. Trimming stripped 4 bases from V and 3 bases from J, with 10 bases between. The CDR3, as DNA: TGCAGTGCTACCTTAGGGATCTACGAGCAGTACTTC. Its translation: CSATLGIYEQYF.

The sample holds a few counts of this clonotype. The chain has TRBV4-2 and TRBJ1-2; TRBD1 matches 9 bases. The CDR3 covers 17 residues. The V gene's germline CDR1 is LGHNA and CDR2 YNFKEQ. Losses at the gene ends were 0 bases for V and 7 bases for J; bases not matched to a gene: 12. Here the CDR3 DNA reads TGTGCCAGCAGCCAAGAACCGTACAGGGGGCGGGTGGGTGGCTACACCTTC. Encoded protein: CASSQEPYRGRVGGYTF.

With regard to this clonotype: Relative to the germline gene, one junction end is altered; a read error may explain this. The V gene is TRBV25-1, the J gene TRBJ1-2; TRBD1 might be the D (6 bases). Germline V gives CDR1 MGHDK, CDR2 SYGVNS. This CDR3 is built from 14 residues. CDR3 protein: CTSSEAGRGHGYTF. For the CDR3, the DNA is TGTACCAGCAGTGAAGCGGGCAGGGGCCATGGCTACACCTTC.

This clonotype was counted ten times or more. The chain links TRBV27 to TRBJ2-5; D is unresolved. V was trimmed by 3 bases and J by 1 base, leaving 0 bases between them. The CDR3 covers 11 residues. Germline assignment: CDR1 MNHEY and CDR2 SMNVEV (reference sequence). CDR3 DNA: TGTGCCAGCAGTTTCCAAGAGACCCAGTACTTC. Protein product: CASSFQETQYF.

This clonotype has at least ten counts. This chain uses TRBV25-1 with TRBJ2-1, with a tentative D call TRBD2 (6 bases). The CDR3 has 14 amino acids. Germline CDR1 reads MGHDK; CDR2 reads SYGVNS. V shed 3 bases and J shed 10 bases, with 16 bases lying between them. In DNA form, the CDR3 reads TGTGCCAGCAGTGACGAGCGGGTACCGGGCGAGCAGTTCTTC. Its translation: CASSDERVPGEQFF.

This clonotype was seen at least ten times. J is TRBJ1-1 and V is TRBV19; D is unresolved. V lost 5 bases, J lost 2 bases, and 15 bases lay in between. The CDR3 loop spans 15 amino acids. Germline V gene data show CDR1 as LNHDA and CDR2 as SQIVND (reference sequence). The CDR3 nucleotides are TGTGCCAGTAGTCCCTACAACACGCCCAACACTGAAGCTTTCTTT. It yields the protein CASSPYNTPNTEAFF.

This clonotype was observed at least ten times. The chain carries TRBV12-3 or TRBV12-4 and TRBJ1-5, with a weak D call TRBD1 (5 bases). This CDR3 has 14 residues. V shed 1 base and J shed 5 bases, with 9 bases lying between them. Here the CDR3 reads CASSLGQGYQPQHF. CDR3 nucleotides: TGTGCCAGCAGTTTAGGGCAGGGCTATCAGCCCCAGCATTTT.

As to this clonotype: One end of the junction varies from germline; a read error may be responsible. V gene TRBV7-7 combines with J gene TRBJ2-1; D gene unclear. Germline CDR1 is SSHAT and CDR2 is FNYEAQ (reference sequence). CDR3 size: 13 residues. The CDR3 sequence: CASSLSNDNEQFF. The CDR3 DNA follows: TGTGCTAGCAGCTTATCTAACGACAATGAGCAGTTCTTC.

This clonotype occurred many times. This rearrangement joins TRBV11-2 to TRBJ2-3, with TRBD2 identical over 9 bases. V was clipped by 4 bases and J by 6 bases; unmatched bases: 14. Germline V lookup: CDR1 SGHAT, CDR2 FQNNGV. CDR3 size: 17 residues. CDR3 sequence reads: CASSSVPRGGLGDTQYF. The CDR3, as DNA: TGTGCCAGCAGCTCCGTACCGCGGGGGGGCCTAGGTGATACGCAGTATTTT.

This clonotype has just a few counts. V usage is TRBV28 and J usage is TRBJ1-2; D gene uncertain. With 6 bases removed from V and 8 bases from J, the gap between germline ends came to 19 bases. CDR3 length equals 14 residues. Germline assignment: CDR1 MDHEN and CDR2 SYDVKM. The CDR3 DNA is TGTGCCAGCAGGCCATCTCTTGCCGCGGGAGGCTACACCTTC. Translated: CASRPSLAAGGYTF.

This clonotype was picked up a small number of times. This chain uses TRBV19 with TRBJ2-1, with 7 bases fitting TRBD2. This CDR3 contains 14 residues. Germline V lookup: CDR1 LNHDA, CDR2 SQIVND (reference sequence). V gave up 7 bases and J gave up 10 bases; unmatched junction bases: 13. The CDR3: CASKPPGGILEQFF. CDR3 nucleotide sequence: TGTGCCAGTAAGCCCCCCGGGGGGATACTCGAGCAGTTCTTC.

The rearrangement joins TRBV2 to TRBJ1-4; unclear D gene. Per the germline V gene, CDR1 is SNHLY and CDR2 is FYNNEI. This CDR3 contains 12 residues. Trimming removed 6 bases from V and 8 bases from J, with 10 bases in between. This CDR3 is CASSNQGEKLFF. CDR3 DNA sequence: TGTGCCAGCAGCAACCAAGGAGAAAAACTGTTTTTT.

This clonotype was counted at least ten times. The genes are TRBV12-3 or TRBV12-4 and TRBJ2-3, with 11 bases lining up with TRBD2. The CDR3 totals 16 residues. V was clipped by 5 bases and J by 0 bases; unmatched bases: 4. The chain's CDR3 is CASSPRTSGSTDTQYF. For the CDR3, the DNA is TGTGCCAGCAGTCCGAGGACTAGCGGGAGCACAGATACGCAGTATTTT.

This clonotype appeared many times. V usage is TRBV6-1 and J usage is TRBJ1-2; TRBD1 aligns across 11 bases. The CDR3 spans 15 residues. Germline V gene data show CDR1 as MNHNS and CDR2 as SASEGT. V was clipped by 8 bases and J by 4 bases; unmatched bases: 9. The CDR3 nucleotides are TGTGCCAGCCAGATGGGACAGGGGGTGTCCTATGGCTACACCTTC. Protein product: CASQMGQGVSYGYTF.

This chain links TRBV10-3 with TRBJ2-1; either TRBD1 or TRBD2 may fit D (5 bases each). Trimming pared 3 bases from V and 5 bases from J, leaving 11 bases between. Germline-derived CDR1 and CDR2 are ENHRY and SYGVKD. The CDR3 is 14 residues long. The chain's CDR3 is CAISEPPGHNEQFF. The DNA of the CDR3 is TGTGCCATCAGTGAACCCCCGGGGCACAATGAGCAGTTCTTC.

The chain recombines TRBV30 with TRBJ1-1, with 7 bases identical to TRBD1. The J segment lost 1 base and the V segment lost 7 bases, leaving 6 bases of the junction unmatched. Germline V gene data show CDR1 as GTSNPN and CDR2 as SVGIG (reference sequence). The CDR3 extends over 13 amino acids. The CDR3 region has the DNA TGTGCCTCCGACAGGGCGGGGAACACTGAAGCTTTCTTT. It translates to CASDRAGNTEAFF.

This clonotype was counted at least ten times. The chain employs TRBV10-3 and TRBJ2-7; D remains ambiguous. V was trimmed by 0 bases and J by 5 bases, leaving 5 bases between them. This CDR3 spans 12 amino acids. Germline CDR1 reads ENHRY; CDR2 reads SYGVKD. CDR3 protein: CAISESFNEQYF. The CDR3 coding sequence is TGTGCCATCAGTGAGTCGTTCAACGAGCAGTACTTC.

This clonotype was counted ten times or more. The chain is built from TRBV7-9 and TRBJ1-5, with TRBD1 matching 7 bases. J was trimmed by 5 bases and V by 1 base; bases with no gene match: 8. The CDR3 has 16 amino acids. Germline V CDR1 and CDR2: SEHNR, FQNEAQ (reference sequence). The CDR3 sequence is CASSLVETGFHQPQHF. CDR3 coding DNA: TGTGCCAGCAGCTTAGTTGAGACAGGGTTTCATCAGCCCCAGCATTTT.

This clonotype was seen at least ten times. J is TRBJ2-1 and V is TRBV29-1; 16 nucleotides align to TRBD2. Germline lookup yields CDR1 SQVTM and CDR2 ANQGSEA. Trimming at V came to 8 bases and at J to 7 bases, leaving 14 bases not matched to a gene. This CDR3 spans 17 amino acids. The CDR3 sequence is CSFSGGTSGRGLNEQFF. The CDR3 coding sequence is TGCAGCTTCTCGGGGGGGACTAGCGGGAGGGGGCTAAATGAGCAGTTCTTC.

This clonotype has a count of ten or more. The chain is built from TRBV6-2 or TRBV6-3 and TRBJ1-2; possible D gene TRBD1, 5 bases. V was clipped by 11 bases and J by 2 bases, with 15 bases between them. Looked up from germline, CDR1 is MNHEY and CDR2 is SVGEGT. This CDR3 is built from 13 residues. The CDR3 loop reads CASRGRWNYGYTF. As DNA, the CDR3 is TGTGCCTCACGGGGGAGGTGGAACTATGGCTACACCTTC.

The genes are TRBV19 and TRBJ2-3; 8 bases align to TRBD2. Per germline, CDR1 LNHDA and CDR2 SQIVND (reference sequence). CDR3 length: 13 residues. V lost 2 bases, J lost 5 bases, and 0 bases stayed unmatched. CDR3 in DNA: TGTGCCAGTAGTATACGGGAGGGAGATACGCAGTATTTT. Protein product: CASSIREGDTQYF.

The sample holds many counts of this clonotype. The J gene is TRBJ1-4, the V gene TRBV7-9, with 7 positions matching TRBD1. The CDR3 consists of 14 residues. V lost 5 bases to trimming and J lost 7 bases; unmatched junction nucleotides: 7. CDR1 and CDR2 (germline): SEHNR, FQNEAQ (reference sequence). As DNA, the CDR3 is TGTGCCAGCAGCGAAGCAGGGGGGCTTGAAAAACTGTTTTTT. It codes for CASSEAGGLEKLFF.

The chain links TRBV11-2 to TRBJ1-1; D might be TRBD1 (6 bases). V was trimmed by 5 bases and J by 4 bases, leaving 11 bases between them. The germline gives CDR1 SGHAT, CDR2 FQNNGV. The CDR3 has 13 amino acids. In nucleotides, the CDR3 is TGTGCCAGCAGCCCAGGGGCGCGCACTGAAGCTTTCTTT. It codes for CASSPGARTEAFF.

This clonotype was observed at least ten times. The CDR3 nucleotides are TGTGCCAGCAGCCAGACAGGTCAGGGCAATCAGCCCCAGCATTTT. Amino acids: CASSQTGQGNQPQHF. The rearrangement uses TRBV7-9 and TRBJ1-5; perhaps TRBD1 as D (6 bases). Germline CDR1 SEHNR, CDR2 FQNEAQ (reference sequence). CDR3 length: 15 amino acids. Trimming removed 5 bases from V and 2 bases from J, with 13 bases in between.

The chain employs TRBV2 and TRBJ1-2; tentatively, D is TRBD1 (6 bases). V was shortened by 10 bases and J by 1 base, with 19 bases between the two germline ends. Germline lookup yields CDR1 SNHLY and CDR2 FYNNEI. This CDR3 has 15 residues. CDR3 residues: CATPTVRQDNYGYTF. Written as DNA, the CDR3 is TGTGCCACTCCAACCGTACGACAGGATAACTATGGCTACACCTTC.

Only a few counts were recorded for this clonotype. J is TRBJ1-1 and V is TRBV20-1; no firm D call. The CDR3 contains 13 residues. V lost 0 bases to trimming and J lost 0 bases, with 5 bases between them. Germline CDR1 is DFQATT and CDR2 is SNEGSKA (reference sequence). CDR3 protein: CSARDLMNTEAFF. CDR3 bases: TGCAGTGCTAGAGATTTGATGAACACTGAAGCTTTCTTT.

The sample holds one count of this clonotype. A much larger clone differs by one base, so this may be a read error. The rearrangement links TRBV27 to TRBJ2-2; D is unclear. The germline gives CDR1 MNHEY, CDR2 SMNVEV (reference sequence). Trimming stripped 5 bases from V and 4 bases from J, with 20 bases between. The CDR3 consists of 17 residues. The CDR3 spells CASSDHDKGRGTGELFF. In DNA, the CDR3 is TGTGCCAGCAGTGACCACGACAAGGGCCGAGGCACCGGGGAGCTGTTTTTT.

This clonotype was picked up a small number of times. V and J are TRBV5-1 and TRBJ2-4, with D perhaps TRBD1 (6 bases). The CDR3 is 17 residues long. Germline V gene lookup returns CDR1 SGHRS and CDR2 YFSETQ. Between the trimmed V and J ends, which lost 4 bases and 0 bases, there was a span of 17 bases. CDR3 residues: CASSIATGSIAKNIQYF. As DNA, the CDR3 is TGCGCCAGCAGCATTGCTACAGGGTCAATAGCCAAAAACATTCAGTACTTC.